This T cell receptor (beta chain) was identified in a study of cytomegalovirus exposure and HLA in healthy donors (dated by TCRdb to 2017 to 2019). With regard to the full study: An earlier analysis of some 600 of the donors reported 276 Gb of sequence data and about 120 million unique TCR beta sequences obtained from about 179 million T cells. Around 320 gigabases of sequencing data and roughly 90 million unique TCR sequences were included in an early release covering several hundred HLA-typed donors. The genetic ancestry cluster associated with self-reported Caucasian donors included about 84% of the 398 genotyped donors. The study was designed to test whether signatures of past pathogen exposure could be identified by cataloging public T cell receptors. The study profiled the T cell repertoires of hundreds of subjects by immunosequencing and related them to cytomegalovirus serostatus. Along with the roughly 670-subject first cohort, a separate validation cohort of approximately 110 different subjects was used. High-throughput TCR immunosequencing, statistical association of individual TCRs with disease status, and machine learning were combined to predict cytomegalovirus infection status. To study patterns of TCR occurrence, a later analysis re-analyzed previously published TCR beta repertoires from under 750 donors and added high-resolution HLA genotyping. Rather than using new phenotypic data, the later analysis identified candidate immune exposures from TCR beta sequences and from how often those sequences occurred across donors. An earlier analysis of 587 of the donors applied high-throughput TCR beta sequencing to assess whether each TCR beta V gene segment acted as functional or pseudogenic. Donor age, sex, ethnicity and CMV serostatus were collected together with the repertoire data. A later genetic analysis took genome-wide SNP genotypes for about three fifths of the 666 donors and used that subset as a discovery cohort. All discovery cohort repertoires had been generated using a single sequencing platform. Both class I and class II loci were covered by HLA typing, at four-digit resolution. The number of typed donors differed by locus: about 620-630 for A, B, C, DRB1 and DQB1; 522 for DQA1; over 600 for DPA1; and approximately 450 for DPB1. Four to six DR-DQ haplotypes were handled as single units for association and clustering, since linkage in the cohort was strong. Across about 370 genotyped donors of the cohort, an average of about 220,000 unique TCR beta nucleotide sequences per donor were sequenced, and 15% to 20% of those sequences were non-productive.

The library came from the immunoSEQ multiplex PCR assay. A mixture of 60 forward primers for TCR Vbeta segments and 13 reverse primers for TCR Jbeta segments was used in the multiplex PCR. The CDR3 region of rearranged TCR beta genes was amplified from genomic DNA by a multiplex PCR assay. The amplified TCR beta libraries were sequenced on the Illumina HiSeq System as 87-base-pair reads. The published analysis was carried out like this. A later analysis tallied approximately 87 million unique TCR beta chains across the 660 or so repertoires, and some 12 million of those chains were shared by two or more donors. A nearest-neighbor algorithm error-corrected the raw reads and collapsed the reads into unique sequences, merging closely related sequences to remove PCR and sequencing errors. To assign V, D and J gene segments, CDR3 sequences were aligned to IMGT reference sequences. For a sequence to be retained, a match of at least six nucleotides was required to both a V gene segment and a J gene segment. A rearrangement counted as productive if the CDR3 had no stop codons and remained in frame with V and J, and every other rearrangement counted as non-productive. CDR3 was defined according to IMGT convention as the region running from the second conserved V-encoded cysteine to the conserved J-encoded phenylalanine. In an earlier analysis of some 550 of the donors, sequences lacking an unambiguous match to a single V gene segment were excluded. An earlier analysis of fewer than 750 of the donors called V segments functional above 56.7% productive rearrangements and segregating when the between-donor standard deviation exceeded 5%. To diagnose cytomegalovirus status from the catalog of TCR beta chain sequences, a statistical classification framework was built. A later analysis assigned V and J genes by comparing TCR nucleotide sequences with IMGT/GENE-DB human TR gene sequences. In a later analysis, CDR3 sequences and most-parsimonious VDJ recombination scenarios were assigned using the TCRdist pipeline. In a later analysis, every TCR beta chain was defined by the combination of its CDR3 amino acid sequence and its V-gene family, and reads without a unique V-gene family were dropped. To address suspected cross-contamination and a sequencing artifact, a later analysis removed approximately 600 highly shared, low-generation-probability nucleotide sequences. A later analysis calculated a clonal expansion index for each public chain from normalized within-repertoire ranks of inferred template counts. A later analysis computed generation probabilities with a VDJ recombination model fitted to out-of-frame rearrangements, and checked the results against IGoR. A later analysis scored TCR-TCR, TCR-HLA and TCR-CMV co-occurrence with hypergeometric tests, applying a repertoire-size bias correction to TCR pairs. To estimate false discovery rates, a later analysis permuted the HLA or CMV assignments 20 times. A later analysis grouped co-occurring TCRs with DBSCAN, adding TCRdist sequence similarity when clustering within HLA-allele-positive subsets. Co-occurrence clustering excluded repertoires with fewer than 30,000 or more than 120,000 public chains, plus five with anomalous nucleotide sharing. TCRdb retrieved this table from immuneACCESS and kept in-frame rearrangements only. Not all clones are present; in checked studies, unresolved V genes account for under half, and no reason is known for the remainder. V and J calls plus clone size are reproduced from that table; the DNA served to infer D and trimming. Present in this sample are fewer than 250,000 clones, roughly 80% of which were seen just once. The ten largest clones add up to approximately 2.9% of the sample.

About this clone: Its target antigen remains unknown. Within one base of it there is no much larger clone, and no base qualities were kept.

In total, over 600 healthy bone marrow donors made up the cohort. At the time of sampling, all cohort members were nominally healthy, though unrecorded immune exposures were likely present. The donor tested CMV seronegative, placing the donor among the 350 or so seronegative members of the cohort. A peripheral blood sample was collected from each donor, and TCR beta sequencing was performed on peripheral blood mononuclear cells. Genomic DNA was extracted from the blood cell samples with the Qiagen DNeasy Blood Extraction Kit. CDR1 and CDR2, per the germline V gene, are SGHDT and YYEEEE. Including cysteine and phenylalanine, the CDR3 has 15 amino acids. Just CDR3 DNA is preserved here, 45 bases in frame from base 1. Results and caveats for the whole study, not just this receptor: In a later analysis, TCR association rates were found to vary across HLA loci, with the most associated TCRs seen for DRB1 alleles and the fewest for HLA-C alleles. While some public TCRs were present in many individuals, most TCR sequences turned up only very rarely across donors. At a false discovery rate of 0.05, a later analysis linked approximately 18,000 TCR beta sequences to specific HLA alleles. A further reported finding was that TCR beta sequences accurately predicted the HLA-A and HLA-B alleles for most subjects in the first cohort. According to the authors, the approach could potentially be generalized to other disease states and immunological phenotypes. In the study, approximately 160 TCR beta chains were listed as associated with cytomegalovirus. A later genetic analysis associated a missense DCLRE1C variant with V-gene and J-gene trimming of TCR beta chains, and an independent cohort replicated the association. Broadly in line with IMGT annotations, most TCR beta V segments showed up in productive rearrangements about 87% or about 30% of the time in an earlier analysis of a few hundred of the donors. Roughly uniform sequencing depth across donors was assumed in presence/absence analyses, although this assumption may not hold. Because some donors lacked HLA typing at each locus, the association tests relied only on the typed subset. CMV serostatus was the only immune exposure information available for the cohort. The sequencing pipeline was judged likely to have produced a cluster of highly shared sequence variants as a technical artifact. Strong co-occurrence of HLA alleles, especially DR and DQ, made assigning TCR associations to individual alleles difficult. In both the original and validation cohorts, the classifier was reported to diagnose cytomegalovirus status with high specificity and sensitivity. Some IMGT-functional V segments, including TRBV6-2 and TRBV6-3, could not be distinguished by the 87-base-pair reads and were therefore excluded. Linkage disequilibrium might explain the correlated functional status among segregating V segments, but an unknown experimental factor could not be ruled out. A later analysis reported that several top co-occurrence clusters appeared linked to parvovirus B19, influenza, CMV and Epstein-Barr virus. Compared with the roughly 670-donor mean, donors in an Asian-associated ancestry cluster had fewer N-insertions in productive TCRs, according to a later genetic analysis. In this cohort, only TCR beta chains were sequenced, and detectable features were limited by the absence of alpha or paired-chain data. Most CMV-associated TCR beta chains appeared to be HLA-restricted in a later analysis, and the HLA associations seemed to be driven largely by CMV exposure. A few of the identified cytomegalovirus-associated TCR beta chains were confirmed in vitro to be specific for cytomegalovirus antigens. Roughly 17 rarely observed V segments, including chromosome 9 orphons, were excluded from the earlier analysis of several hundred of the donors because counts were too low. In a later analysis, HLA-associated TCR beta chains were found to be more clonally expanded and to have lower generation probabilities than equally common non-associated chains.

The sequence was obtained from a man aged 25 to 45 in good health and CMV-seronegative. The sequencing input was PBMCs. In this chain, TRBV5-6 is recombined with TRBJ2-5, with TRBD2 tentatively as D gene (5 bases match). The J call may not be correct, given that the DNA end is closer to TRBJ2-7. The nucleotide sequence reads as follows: TGTGCCAGCAGCCCAAAGGCAGCCGGACTCTACGAGCAGTACTTC. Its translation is CASSPKAAGLYEQYF.